This T cell receptor (beta chain) was documented in a study of T cells in Graves' hyperthyroidism and ophthalmopathy. General observations from the study: Ophthalmopathy, which appeared later, was predicted by the model a median 6.5 months before onset.

In the ophthalmopathy cohort, Clinical Activity Score was at least 3, NOSPECS grade at least 4, and duration under 3 months. V shed 5 bases and J shed 0 bases, with 19 bases lying between them. This CDR3 is 18 amino acids long. There are many counts of this clonotype. Its antigen is as yet unknown. RNA transcripts served as the template for amplifying TCR beta CDR3 regions. A set of HTBI primers served as the primers for a first-round RT-PCR of the TCR CDR3. TCRdb recomputed calls from the multiplex PCR reads with MiXCR, one row per CDR3 protein. The profile shows a few hundred thousand distinct CDR3 sequences, approximately 17% of them singletons.

The chain employs TRBV12-3 or TRBV12-4 and TRBJ2-2, with D possibly matching TRBD2 (6 bases). This TCR came from a young woman with Graves' ophthalmopathy. The sample taken for sequencing was blood. CDR3 coding DNA: TGTGCCAGCAGTCATTCTCCGGGACTCGAAACGAACACCGGGGAGCTGTTTTTT. This translates into CASSHSPGLETNTGELFF.